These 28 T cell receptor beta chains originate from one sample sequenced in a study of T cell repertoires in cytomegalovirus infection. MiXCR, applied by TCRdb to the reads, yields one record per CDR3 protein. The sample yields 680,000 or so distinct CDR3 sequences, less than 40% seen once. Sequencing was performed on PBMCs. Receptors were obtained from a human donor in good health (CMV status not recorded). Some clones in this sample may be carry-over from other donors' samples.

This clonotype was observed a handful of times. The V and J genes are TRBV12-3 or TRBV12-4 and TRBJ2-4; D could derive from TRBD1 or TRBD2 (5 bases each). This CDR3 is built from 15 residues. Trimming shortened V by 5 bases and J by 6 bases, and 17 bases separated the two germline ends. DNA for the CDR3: TGTGCCAGCAGTGCTTTCGGGGCGGGCGGAAACATTCAGTACTTC. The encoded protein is CASSAFGAGGNIQYF.

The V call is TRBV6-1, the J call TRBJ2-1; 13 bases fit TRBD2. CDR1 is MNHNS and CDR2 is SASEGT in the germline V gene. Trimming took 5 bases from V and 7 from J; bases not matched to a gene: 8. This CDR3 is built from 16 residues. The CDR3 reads CASSYGLAGAINEQFF. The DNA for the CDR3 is TGTGCCAGCAGTTATGGACTAGCGGGAGCTATTAATGAGCAGTTCTTC.

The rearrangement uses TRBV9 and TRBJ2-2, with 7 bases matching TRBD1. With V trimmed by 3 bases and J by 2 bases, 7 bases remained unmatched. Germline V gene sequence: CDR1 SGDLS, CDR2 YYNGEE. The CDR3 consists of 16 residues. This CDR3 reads CASSAPDRVNTGELFF. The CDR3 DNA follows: TGTGCCAGCAGCGCCCCTGACAGGGTTAACACCGGGGAGCTGTTTTTT.

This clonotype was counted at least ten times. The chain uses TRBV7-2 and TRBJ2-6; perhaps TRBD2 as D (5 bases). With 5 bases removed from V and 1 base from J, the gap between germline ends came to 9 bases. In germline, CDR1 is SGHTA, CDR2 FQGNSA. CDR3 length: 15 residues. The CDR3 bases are TGTGCCAGCAGCCAACCGGGATCTGGGGCCAACGTCCTGACTTTC. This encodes CASSQPGSGANVLTF.

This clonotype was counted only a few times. Here the CDR3 DNA reads TGTGCCAGCAGTGAATCCTTAACCCAGGACACTGAAGCTTTCTTT. Its translation is CASSESLTQDTEAFF. The chain couples TRBV6-1 to TRBJ1-1; D is ambiguous. The germline CDR1 and CDR2 sequences are MNHNS and SASEGT. The CDR3 consists of 15 residues. V was clipped by 2 bases and J by 3 bases, with 13 bases between them.

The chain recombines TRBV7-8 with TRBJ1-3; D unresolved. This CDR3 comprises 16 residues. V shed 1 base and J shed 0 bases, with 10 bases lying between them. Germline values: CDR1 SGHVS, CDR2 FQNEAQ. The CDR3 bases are TGTGCCAGCAGCTTAGAGCTGCCCTACTCTGGAAACACCATATATTTT. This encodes CASSLELPYSGNTIYF.

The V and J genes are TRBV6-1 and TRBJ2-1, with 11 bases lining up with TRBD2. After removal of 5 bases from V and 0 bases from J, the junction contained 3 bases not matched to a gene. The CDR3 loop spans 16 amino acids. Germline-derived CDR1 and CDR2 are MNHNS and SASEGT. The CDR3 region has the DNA TGTGCCAGCAGTTACACTAGCGGGAGCTCCTACAATGAGCAGTTCTTC. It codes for CASSYTSGSSYNEQFF.

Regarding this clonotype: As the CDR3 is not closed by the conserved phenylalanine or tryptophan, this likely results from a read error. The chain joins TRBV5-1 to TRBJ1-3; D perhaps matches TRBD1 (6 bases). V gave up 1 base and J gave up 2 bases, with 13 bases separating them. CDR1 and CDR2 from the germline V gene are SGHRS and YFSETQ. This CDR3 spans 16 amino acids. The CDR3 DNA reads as TGCGCCAGCAGCTTGAGTGGATCAGGGGCTGGAAACACCATATATTTG. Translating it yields CASSLSGSGAGNTIYL.

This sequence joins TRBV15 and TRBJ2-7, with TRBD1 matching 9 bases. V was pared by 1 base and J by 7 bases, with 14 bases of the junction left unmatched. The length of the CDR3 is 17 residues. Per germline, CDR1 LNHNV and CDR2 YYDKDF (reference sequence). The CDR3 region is CATSRGGRPQGAREQYF. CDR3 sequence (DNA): TGTGCCACCAGCAGAGGTGGACGTCCACAGGGGGCGAGGGAGCAGTACTTC.

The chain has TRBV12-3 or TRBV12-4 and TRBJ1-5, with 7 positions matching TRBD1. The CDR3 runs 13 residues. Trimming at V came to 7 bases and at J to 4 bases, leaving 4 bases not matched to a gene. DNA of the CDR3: TGTGCCAGCACCATGACAGGGAATCAGCCCCAGCATTTT. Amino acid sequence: CASTMTGNQPQHF.

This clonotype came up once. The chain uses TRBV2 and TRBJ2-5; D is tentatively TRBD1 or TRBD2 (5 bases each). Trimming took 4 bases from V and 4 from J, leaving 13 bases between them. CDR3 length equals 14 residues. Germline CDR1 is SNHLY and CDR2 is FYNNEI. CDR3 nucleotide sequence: TGTGCCAGCAGTGTCTGGGGGTTCGGAGAGACCCAGTACTTC. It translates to CASSVWGFGETQYF.

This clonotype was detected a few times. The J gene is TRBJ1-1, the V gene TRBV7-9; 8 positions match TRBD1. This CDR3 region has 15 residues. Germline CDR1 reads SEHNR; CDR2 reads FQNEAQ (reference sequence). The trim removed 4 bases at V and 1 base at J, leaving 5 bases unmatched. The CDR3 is CASSSTGGTNTEAFF. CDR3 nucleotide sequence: TGTGCCAGCAGCTCAACAGGGGGGACGAACACTGAAGCTTTCTTT.

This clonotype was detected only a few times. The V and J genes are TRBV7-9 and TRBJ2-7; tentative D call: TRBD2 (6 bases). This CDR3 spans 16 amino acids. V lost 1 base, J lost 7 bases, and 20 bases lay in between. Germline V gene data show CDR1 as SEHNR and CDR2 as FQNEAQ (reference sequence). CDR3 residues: CASSLGVYHKAGEQYF. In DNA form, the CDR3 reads TGTGCCAGCAGCTTAGGTGTATACCATAAGGCGGGAGAGCAGTACTTC.

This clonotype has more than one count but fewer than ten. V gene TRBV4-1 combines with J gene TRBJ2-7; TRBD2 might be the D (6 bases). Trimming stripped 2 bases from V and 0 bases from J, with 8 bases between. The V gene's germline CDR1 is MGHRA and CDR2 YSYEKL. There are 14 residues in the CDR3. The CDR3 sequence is CASSQPGLSYEQYF. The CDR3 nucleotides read TGCGCCAGCAGCCAACCGGGACTCTCCTACGAGCAGTACTTC.

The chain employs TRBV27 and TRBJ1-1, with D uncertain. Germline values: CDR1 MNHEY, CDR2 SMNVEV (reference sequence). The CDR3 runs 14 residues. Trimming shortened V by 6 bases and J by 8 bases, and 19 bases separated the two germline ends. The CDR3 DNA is TGTGCCAGCAGGGGGAGGAACAGAAGAGCCGAAGCTTTCTTT. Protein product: CASRGRNRRAEAFF.

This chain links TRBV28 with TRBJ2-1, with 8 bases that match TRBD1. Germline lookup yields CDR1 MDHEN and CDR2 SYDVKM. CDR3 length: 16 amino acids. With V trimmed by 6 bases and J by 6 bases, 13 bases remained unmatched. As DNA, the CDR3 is TGTGCCAGCAGCCCTTTGGGGACAGGCCTTTCCAATGAGCAGTTCTTC. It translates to CASSPLGTGLSNEQFF.

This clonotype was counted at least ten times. CDR3 DNA: TGTGCCAGCAGTTACGACATGGTCAAAAACATTCAGTACTTC. Its translation is CASSYDMVKNIQYF. The V and J genes are TRBV6-2 or TRBV6-3 and TRBJ2-4; no firm D call. CDR1 is MNHEY, CDR2 SVGEGT, per germline. The V and J ends lost 2 bases and 3 bases respectively, with 8 bases between them. This CDR3 spans 14 amino acids.

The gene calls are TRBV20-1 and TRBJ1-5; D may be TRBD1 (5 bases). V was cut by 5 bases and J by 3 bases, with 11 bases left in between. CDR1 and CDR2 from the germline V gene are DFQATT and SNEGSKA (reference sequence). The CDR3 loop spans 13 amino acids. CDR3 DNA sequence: TGCAGTGCTCTTACAGGCAACAATCAGCCCCAGCATTTT. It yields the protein CSALTGNNQPQHF.

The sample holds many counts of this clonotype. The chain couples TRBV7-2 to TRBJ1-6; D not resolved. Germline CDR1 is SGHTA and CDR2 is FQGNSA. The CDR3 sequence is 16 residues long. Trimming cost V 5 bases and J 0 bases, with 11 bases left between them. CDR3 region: CASSPQASSYNSPLHF. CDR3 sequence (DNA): TGTGCCAGCAGCCCTCAAGCTAGCTCCTATAATTCACCCCTCCACTTT.

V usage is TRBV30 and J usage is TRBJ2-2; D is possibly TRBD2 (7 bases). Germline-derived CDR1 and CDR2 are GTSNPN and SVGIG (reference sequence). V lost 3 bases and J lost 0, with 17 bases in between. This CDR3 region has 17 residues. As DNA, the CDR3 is TGTGCCTGGAGAAGGAGGGGGGGTCTATCGAACACCGGGGAGCTGTTTTTT. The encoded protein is CAWRRRGGLSNTGELFF.

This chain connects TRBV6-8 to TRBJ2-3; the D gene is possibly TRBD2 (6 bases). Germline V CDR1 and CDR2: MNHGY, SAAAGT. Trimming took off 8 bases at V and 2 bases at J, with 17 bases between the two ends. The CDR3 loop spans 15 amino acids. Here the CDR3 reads CASLTRDSPTDTQYF. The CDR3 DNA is TGTGCCAGCCTTACCCGGGACTCACCCACAGATACGCAGTATTTT.

This chain's CDR3 is CATSRGGTYGTVQYF. DNA for the CDR3: TGTGCCACCAGCAGAGGCGGGACGTACGGTACGGTGCAGTACTTC. The rearrangement links TRBV15 to TRBJ2-7, with a weak D call TRBD2 (6 bases). The CDR3 runs to 15 residues. Between the trimmed V and J ends, which lost 1 base and 9 bases, there was a span of 19 bases. Germline-derived CDR1 and CDR2 are LNHNV and YYDKDF (reference sequence).

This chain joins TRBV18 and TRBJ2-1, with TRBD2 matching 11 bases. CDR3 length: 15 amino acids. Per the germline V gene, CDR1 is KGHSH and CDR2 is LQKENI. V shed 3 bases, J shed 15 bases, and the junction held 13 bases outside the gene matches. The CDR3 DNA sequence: TGTGCCAGCTCACCGGCTAGCGGGAGGTTGGGTGAGACGTTCTTC. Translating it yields CASSPASGRLGETFF.

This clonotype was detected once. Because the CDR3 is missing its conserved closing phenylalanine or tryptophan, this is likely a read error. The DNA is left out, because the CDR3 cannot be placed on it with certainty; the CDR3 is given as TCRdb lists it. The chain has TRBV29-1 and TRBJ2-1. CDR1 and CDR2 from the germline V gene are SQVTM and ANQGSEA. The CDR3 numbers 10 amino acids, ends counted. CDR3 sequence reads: CSVGHNEQLL.

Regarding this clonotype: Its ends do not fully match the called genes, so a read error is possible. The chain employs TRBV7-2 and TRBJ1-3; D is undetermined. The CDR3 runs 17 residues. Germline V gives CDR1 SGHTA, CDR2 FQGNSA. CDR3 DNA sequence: TGTGCCAGCAGCTTAGTGTTCGGACGGAACTCTGGAAACACCATCTATTTT. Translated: CASSLVFGRNSGNTIYF.

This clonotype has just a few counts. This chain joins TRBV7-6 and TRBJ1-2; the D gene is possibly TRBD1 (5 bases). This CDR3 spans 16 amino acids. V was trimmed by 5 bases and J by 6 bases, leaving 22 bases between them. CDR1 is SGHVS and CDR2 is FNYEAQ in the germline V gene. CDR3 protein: CASSPAGTPWPDGYTF. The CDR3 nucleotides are TGTGCCAGCAGCCCCGCCGGGACCCCCTGGCCCGATGGCTACACCTTC. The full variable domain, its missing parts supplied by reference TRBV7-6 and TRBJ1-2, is GAGVSQSPRYKVTKRGQDVALRCDPISGHVSLYWYRQALGQGPEFLTYFNYEAQQDKSGLPNDRFSAERPEGSISTLTIQRTEQRDSAMYRCASSPAGTPWPDGYTFGSGTRLTVV.

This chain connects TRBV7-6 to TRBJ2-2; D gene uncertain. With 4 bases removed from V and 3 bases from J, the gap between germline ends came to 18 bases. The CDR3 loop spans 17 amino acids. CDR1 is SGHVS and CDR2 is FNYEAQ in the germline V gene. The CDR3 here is CASSSQSWVGDTGELFF. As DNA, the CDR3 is TGTGCCAGCAGCTCACAAAGTTGGGTTGGGGACACCGGGGAGCTGTTTTTT.

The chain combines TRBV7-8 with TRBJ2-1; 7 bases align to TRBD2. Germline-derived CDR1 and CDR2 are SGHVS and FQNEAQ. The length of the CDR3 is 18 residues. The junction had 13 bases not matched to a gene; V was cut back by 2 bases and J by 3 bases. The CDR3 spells CASSLFVLREIGYNEQFF. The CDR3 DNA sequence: TGTGCCAGCAGCTTATTTGTCTTGCGGGAGATCGGCTACAATGAGCAGTTCTTC.